Listed below are T cell receptor beta chains from one sample, sequenced in a study of shared clonotypes between healthy human individuals. The repertoire was sequenced with immunoSEQ multiplex PCR; TCRdb's copy has only in-frame clones and lacks some. Counted here are about 2.1 million clones, just over 90% occurring once; the ten biggest clones make up under 2%. Sample: naive CD8+ T cells from PBMCs. The receptors shown here come from a man in his late teens or twenties in good health. Some clones in this sample may be carry-over from other donors' samples. CDR3s include the opening cysteine and the closing phenylalanine or tryptophan. Fields, in order: clone size, CDR3 length, J gene, D gene, V gene, CDR3 protein, CDR3 DNA. The D gene is left open where the match is weak. Clone sizes are given selectively: once, few, many, or a class where the clone is expanded.

NA 12 TRBJ2-2 NA TRBV29-1 CSVADIVRELFF TGCAGCGTCGCAGATATTGTCCGGGAGCTGTTTTTT
NA 16 TRBJ2-1 TRBD1 TRBV15 CATSRDRDRGHNEQFF TGTGCCACCAGCAGAGATCGGGACAGGGGGCACAATGAGCAGTTCTTC
NA 13 TRBJ1-1 NA TRBV5-4 CASSPGSSPKAFF TGTGCCAGCAGCCCTGGATCGAGTCCCAAAGCTTTCTTT
NA 16 TRBJ2-1 NA TRBV7-3 CASSLFSGRSYNEQFF TGTGCCAGCAGCTTATTTAGCGGCCGCTCCTACAATGAGCAGTTCTTC
NA 12 TRBJ2-3 NA TRBV29-1 CSVIGVANTQYF TGCAGCGTTATCGGGGTGGCAAATACGCAGTATTTT
once 13 TRBJ2-1 NA TRBV27 CASTGGDTMRQFF TGTGCCAGCACAGGTGGGGATACAATGAGGCAGTTCTTC
NA 12 TRBJ2-1 NA TRBV27 CASSVTGNEQFF TGTGCCAGCAGTGTGACCGGGAATGAGCAGTTCTTC
NA 16 TRBJ2-1 TRBD2 TRBV7-9 CASSSSGTSAYNEQFF TGTGCCAGCAGCTCTTCCGGGACTAGCGCCTACAATGAGCAGTTCTTC
NA 16 TRBJ2-7 TRBD2 TRBV7-7 CASSFGSGRGTYEQYF TGTGCCAGCAGCTTTGGGTCCGGGAGGGGAACCTACGAGCAGTACTTC
NA 13 TRBJ1-5 NA TRBV28 CASSWGANQPQHF TGTGCCAGCAGTTGGGGGGCCAATCAGCCCCAGCATTTT
NA 14 TRBJ2-7 TRBD1 TRBV30 CAWNSGTGSYEQYF TGTGCCTGGAACTCCGGGACAGGGAGCTACGAGCAGTACTTC
NA 16 TRBJ2-1 NA TRBV2 CASSEGLETAYNEQFF TGTGCCAGCAGTGAAGGGTTGGAGACTGCCTACAATGAGCAGTTCTTC
NA 14 TRBJ1-1 NA TRBV27 CASSRDSWGTEAFF TGTGCCAGCAGTCGGGATTCCTGGGGCACTGAAGCTTTCTTT
NA 17 TRBJ1-5 NA TRBV10-2 CASKRGDTRGSNQPQHF TGCGCCAGCAAGAGGGGGGACACCAGGGGTTCCAATCAGCCCCAGCATTTT
NA 16 TRBJ2-1 TRBD1 TRBV11-2 CASSSRRQGAGNEQFF TGTGCCAGCAGCTCTAGACGACAGGGGGCTGGGAATGAGCAGTTCTTC
NA 15 TRBJ2-5 NA TRBV7-8 CASSSRTASQETQYF TGTGCCAGCAGCTCCCGGACAGCCAGTCAAGAGACCCAGTACTTC
NA 14 TRBJ1-1 NA TRBV30 CAWSVYNTNTEAFF TGTGCCTGGAGTGTATACAACACGAACACTGAAGCTTTCTTT
NA 14 TRBJ2-3 NA TRBV2 CATEPGPSTDTQYF TGTGCCACGGAACCGGGCCCTAGCACAGATACGCAGTATTTT
NA 10 TRBJ2-7 NA TRBV20-1 CSARGGQLVF TGCAGTGCTAGAGGGGGGCAGTTAGTCTTC
once 14 TRBJ1-1 NA TRBV29-1 CSAHKLDGNTEAFF TGCAGCGCCCACAAGCTGGACGGGAACACTGAAGCTTTCTTT
NA 15 TRBJ1-1 NA TRBV5-1 CASSGGGRLGTEAFF TGCGCCAGCAGCGGTGGGGGGCGGCTCGGCACTGAAGCTTTCTTT
NA 15 TRBJ1-5 TRBD1 TRBV14 CASSRTGTGGQPQHF TGTGCCAGCAGCAGGACCGGGACAGGGGGTCAGCCCCAGCATTTT
NA 19 TRBJ2-3 NA TRBV27 CASSPKGGLPTPHTDTQYF TGTGCCAGCAGTCCAAAGGGGGGGCTTCCCACACCACACACAGATACGCAGTATTTT